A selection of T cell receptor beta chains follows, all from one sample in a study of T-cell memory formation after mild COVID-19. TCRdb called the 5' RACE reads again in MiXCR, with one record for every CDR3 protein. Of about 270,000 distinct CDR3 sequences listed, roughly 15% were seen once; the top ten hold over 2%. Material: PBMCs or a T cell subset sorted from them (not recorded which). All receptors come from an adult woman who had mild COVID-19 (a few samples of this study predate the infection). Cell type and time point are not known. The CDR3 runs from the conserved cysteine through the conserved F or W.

cdr3_aa: CASSLGIHNSPLHF; j_call: TRBJ1-6; v_call: TRBV12-3/TRBV12-4; cdr3_length: 14
cdr3_aa: CASRGGAGTGIYGYTF; j_call: TRBJ1-2; v_call: TRBV12-3/TRBV12-4; cdr3_length: 16
cdr3_aa: CASRTGNYGYTF; j_call: TRBJ1-2; v_call: TRBV6-5; cdr3_length: 12
cdr3_aa: CASSSTQISSYEQYF; j_call: TRBJ2-7; v_call: TRBV18; cdr3_length: 15
cdr3_aa: CASSSRTRSSYEQYF; j_call: TRBJ2-7; v_call: TRBV5-8; cdr3_length: 15
cdr3_aa: CATSRGNNEQFF; j_call: TRBJ2-1; v_call: TRBV24-1; cdr3_length: 12
cdr3_aa: CASSQDASGGRGTQYF; j_call: TRBJ2-3; v_call: TRBV7-6; cdr3_length: 16
cdr3_aa: CATSRGASMNTEAFF; j_call: TRBJ1-1; v_call: TRBV15; cdr3_length: 15
cdr3_aa: CASSHPEFYSYNEQFF; j_call: TRBJ2-1; v_call: TRBV7-2; cdr3_length: 16
cdr3_aa: CASSQDGAGGPGGTQYF; j_call: TRBJ2-3; v_call: TRBV4-2; cdr3_length: 17
cdr3_aa: CASSVAPGSTYEQYF; j_call: TRBJ2-7; v_call: TRBV9; cdr3_length: 15
cdr3_aa: CASSLLPVANGNQPQHF; j_call: TRBJ1-5; v_call: TRBV5-1; cdr3_length: 17
cdr3_aa: CASSLDGRARDTQYF; j_call: TRBJ2-3; v_call: TRBV7-9; cdr3_length: 15
cdr3_aa: CAWSVGLQETQYF; j_call: TRBJ2-5; v_call: TRBV30; cdr3_length: 13
cdr3_aa: CASIRRGSYSNQPQHF; j_call: TRBJ1-5; v_call: TRBV28; cdr3_length: 16
cdr3_aa: CSARDGRQGVTDTQYF; j_call: TRBJ2-3; v_call: TRBV20-1; cdr3_length: 16
cdr3_aa: CSASHTPNTEAFF; j_call: TRBJ1-1; v_call: TRBV20-1; cdr3_length: 13
cdr3_aa: CATEDRGSTDTQYF; j_call: TRBJ2-3; v_call: TRBV24-1; cdr3_length: 14
cdr3_aa: CASSLWASGQGDTGELFF; j_call: TRBJ2-2; v_call: TRBV12-3/TRBV12-4; cdr3_length: 18
cdr3_aa: CAITQGGEYNEQFF; j_call: TRBJ2-1; v_call: TRBV6-1; cdr3_length: 14
cdr3_aa: CSAQRSGRAGYNEQFF; j_call: TRBJ2-1; v_call: TRBV20-1; cdr3_length: 16
cdr3_aa: CASSFRGVEETQYF; j_call: TRBJ2-5; v_call: TRBV5-1; cdr3_length: 14
cdr3_aa: CDSSLDREGTEAFF; j_call: TRBJ1-1; v_call: TRBV5-1; cdr3_length: 14
cdr3_aa: CASSLAEQFF; j_call: TRBJ2-1; v_call: TRBV12-3/TRBV12-4; cdr3_length: 10
cdr3_aa: CASSPRQGSWEKLFF; j_call: TRBJ1-4; v_call: TRBV12-3/TRBV12-4; cdr3_length: 15
cdr3_aa: CSAGPRKGGTEAFF; j_call: TRBJ1-1; v_call: TRBV20-1; cdr3_length: 14
cdr3_aa: CSARVIPTRNDTEAFF; j_call: TRBJ1-1; v_call: TRBV20-1; cdr3_length: 16
cdr3_aa: CASSLEGYAETQYF; j_call: TRBJ2-5; v_call: TRBV5-6; cdr3_length: 14
cdr3_aa: CASSSYIRGGSEQYF; j_call: TRBJ2-7; v_call: TRBV7-2; cdr3_length: 15
cdr3_aa: CAISEWGDTLGYTF; j_call: TRBJ1-2; v_call: TRBV10-3; cdr3_length: 14
cdr3_aa: CASSPKEDTQYF; j_call: TRBJ2-3; v_call: TRBV5-1; cdr3_length: 12
cdr3_aa: CATSIFVSGSGEQFF; j_call: TRBJ2-1; v_call: TRBV15; cdr3_length: 15
cdr3_aa: CASSFRDRARYYEQYF; j_call: TRBJ2-7; v_call: TRBV5-4; cdr3_length: 16
cdr3_aa: CSVADRGGGYTF; j_call: TRBJ1-2; v_call: TRBV29-1; cdr3_length: 12
cdr3_aa: CASSWGTGSYNEQFF; j_call: TRBJ2-1; v_call: TRBV5-6; cdr3_length: 15
cdr3_aa: CASSLATGGTAQYF; j_call: TRBJ2-5; v_call: TRBV7-9; cdr3_length: 14
cdr3_aa: CSARSSGIGNEQFF; j_call: TRBJ2-1; v_call: TRBV20-1; cdr3_length: 14
cdr3_aa: CASSQDRSQPQHF; j_call: TRBJ1-5; v_call: TRBV3-1; cdr3_length: 13
cdr3_aa: CASSSRRGLAGVPKKTGELFF; j_call: TRBJ2-2; v_call: TRBV12-3/TRBV12-4; cdr3_length: 21
cdr3_aa: CASSYSGQGNFYGYTF; j_call: TRBJ1-2; v_call: TRBV6-5; cdr3_length: 16
cdr3_aa: CASSRLAGSINDEQFF; j_call: TRBJ2-1; v_call: TRBV6-4; cdr3_length: 16
cdr3_aa: CASSVRTVRDTQYF; j_call: TRBJ2-3; v_call: TRBV9; cdr3_length: 14
cdr3_aa: CASRKRGDYNEQFF; j_call: TRBJ2-1; v_call: TRBV14; cdr3_length: 14
cdr3_aa: CASSLQGRRPDEQYF; j_call: TRBJ2-7; v_call: TRBV7-6; cdr3_length: 15
cdr3_aa: CSAGDSSTDTQYF; j_call: TRBJ2-3; v_call: TRBV20-1; cdr3_length: 13
cdr3_aa: CASSIALNTEAFF; j_call: TRBJ1-1; v_call: TRBV19; cdr3_length: 13
cdr3_aa: CASSFPETSGGLKYSYNEQFF; j_call: TRBJ2-1; v_call: TRBV7-8; cdr3_length: 21
cdr3_aa: CASSQGLQGYEQYF; j_call: TRBJ2-7; v_call: TRBV4-1; cdr3_length: 14
cdr3_aa: CASSQPGLGEQYF; j_call: TRBJ2-7; v_call: TRBV4-1; cdr3_length: 13
cdr3_aa: CASSQWEQPNTEAFF; j_call: TRBJ1-1; v_call: TRBV3-1; cdr3_length: 15
cdr3_aa: CASREWTGRYNEQFF; j_call: TRBJ2-1; v_call: TRBV9; cdr3_length: 15
cdr3_aa: CSVKNGRAYNEQFF; j_call: TRBJ2-1; v_call: TRBV29-1; cdr3_length: 14